This TCR beta chain was found in a study of T cell responses to AZD1222 COVID-19 vaccine. At the level of the study: Timing groups of about 4 and about 12 weeks for second doses were pooled.

The germline V gene has CDR1 SGHRS and CDR2 YFSETQ. The CDR3 consists of 17 residues. Of note for this clone: The antigen remains unidentified. One end of the junction fails to match germline, which may point to a read error.

General study points: Receipt of two AZD1222 doses was followed by a rise in Spike-specific TCR breadth and depth. Mostly white British, mostly female donors; authors suggested clonal diversity may be underestimated.

This table comes from immunoSEQ multiplex PCR, and its TCRdb copy is limited to in-frame clones, with some not included. This repertoire shows approximately 150,000 clones, around 92% found once; its top ten account for approximately 2.3%. The chain recombines TRBV5-1 with TRBJ2-5; TRBD2 is a possible D gene (6 bases). This clonotype was sampled from an adult in good health. The source was peripheral blood, collected on day 0 of AZD1222 vaccination. The DNA for the CDR3 is TGCGCCGGCAGGCTGGGGGTTCTTTCGGGAGTGGCAGAGACCCAGTACTTC. It yields the protein CAGRLGVLSGVAETQYF.